The 17 T cell receptor beta chains presented below share a single source sample, sequenced in a study of T cell changes during pregnancy in multiple sclerosis. Clones were read by immunoSEQ multiplex PCR, and TCRdb kept only the in-frame ones, dropping some. The data show about 49,000 clones, approximately 94% seen once. The material was CD8+ T cells from peripheral blood mononuclear cells, obtained before pregnancy. The receptor source for this set is a female donor with multiple sclerosis, enrolled in a pregnancy study.

The V call is TRBV13, the J call TRBJ1-1, with a weak D call TRBD1 (6 bases). The V end lost 4 bases, the J end lost 3 bases, and 18 bases lay between the germline ends. The CDR3 length is 16 residues. Germline V gene sequence: CDR1 PRHDT, CDR2 FYEKMQ (reference sequence). The CDR3: CASSSRQGRGDTEAFF. CDR3 sequence (DNA): TGTGCCAGCAGCTCCCGCCAGGGGAGGGGTGACACTGAAGCTTTCTTT.

This clone appeared once. The chain links TRBV10-3 to TRBJ2-2; D is perhaps TRBD2 (5 bases). The CDR3 is made up of 14 amino acids. Germline CDR1 is ENHRY and CDR2 is SYGVKD. The V end was cut by 10 bases, the J end by 0 bases, with 12 bases between. CDR3 coding DNA: TGTGCCAACCAGCCCGGGACGAACACCGGGGAGCTGTTTTTT. It specifies CANQPGTNTGELFF.

The rearrangement joins TRBV6-4 to TRBJ2-5; TRBD2 aligns across 7 bases. The CDR3 runs to 13 residues. Germline V gene lookup returns CDR1 MRHNA and CDR2 SNTAGT. V lost 3 bases to trimming and J lost 2 bases; unmatched junction nucleotides: 0. Here the CDR3 reads CASSEREQETQYF. DNA for the CDR3: TGTGCCAGCAGTGAGCGGGAGCAAGAGACCCAGTACTTC.

This chain links TRBV5-1 with TRBJ2-1, with D unclear. The germline CDR1 and CDR2 sequences are SGHRS and YFSETQ. This CDR3 is built from 14 residues. The germline V and J ends were trimmed by 1 base and 4 bases, with 9 bases remaining between them. CDR3 protein: CASSLQQNYNEQFF. CDR3 nucleotides: TGCGCCAGCAGCTTGCAACAGAATTACAATGAGCAGTTCTTC.

The gene calls are TRBV27 and TRBJ2-5; 9 bases are a match to TRBD2. The CDR3 totals 13 residues. Germline-derived CDR1 and CDR2 are MNHEY and SMNVEV (reference sequence). V trimming: 6 bases; J trimming: 4 bases; junction bases outside the gene matches: 3. CDR3 amino acids: CASSPTSGETQYF. The CDR3 DNA reads TGTGCCAGCAGCCCGACTAGCGGAGAGACCCAGTACTTC.

J is TRBJ1-1 and V is TRBV12-5; 7 bases fit TRBD1. The CDR3 is 15 amino acids. CDR1 and CDR2 from the germline V gene are LGHNT and FRNRAP. J gave up 0 bases and V 6 bases, and 7 bases lay outside the gene matches. DNA for the CDR3: TGTGCTAGTGGCATCCTACAGGGGATGAACACTGAAGCTTTCTTT. Translated: CASGILQGMNTEAFF.

This chain joins TRBV13 and TRBJ2-3, with 13 nucleotides matching TRBD2. Germline V gives CDR1 PRHDT, CDR2 FYEKMQ (reference sequence). V lost 5 bases to trimming and J lost 4 bases; unmatched junction nucleotides: 12. This CDR3 has 18 residues. CDR3 bases: TGTGCCAGCAGCACCCGGACTAGCGGGAGTTTTTACGCAGATACGCAGTATTTT. Translation: CASSTRTSGSFYADTQYF.

The V gene is TRBV13, the J gene TRBJ2-4; 11 bases align to TRBD2. The CDR3 length is 19 residues. The J segment lost 4 bases and the V segment lost 4 bases, leaving 15 bases of the junction unmatched. Germline V gene sequence: CDR1 PRHDT, CDR2 FYEKMQ (reference sequence). CDR3 amino acids: CASSSNSPLAGGLKNIQYF. The CDR3 region has the DNA TGTGCCAGCAGCTCAAATAGCCCCCTAGCGGGAGGCTTAAAAAACATTCAGTACTTC.

CDR3 region: CASTPGSITYF. CDR3 nucleotide sequence: TGTGCCAGCACCCCGGGATCTATAACGTATTTT. This chain connects TRBV28 to TRBJ2-3, with TRBD2 as a possible D gene (5 bases). The ends were cut back, 7 bases at V and 14 bases at J, with 16 bases in the middle. The length of the CDR3 is 11 residues. CDR1 is MDHEN and CDR2 is SYDVKM in the germline V gene.

This sequence joins TRBV11-2 and TRBJ2-7; D possibly corresponds to TRBD2 (6 bases). Trimming took 6 bases from V and 0 from J, leaving 21 bases between them. The CDR3 is 17 residues long. The germline CDR1 and CDR2 sequences are SGHAT and FQNNGV. The CDR3 sequence is CASSRVGWGESSYEQYF. The CDR3 DNA reads as TGTGCCAGCAGTCGGGTGGGTTGGGGGGAGAGCTCCTACGAGCAGTACTTC. Drawing the rest from reference TRBV11-2 and TRBJ2-7, the complete variable domain is EAGVAQSPRYKIIEKRQSVAFWCNPISGHATLYWYQQILGQGPKLLIQFQNNGVVDDSQLPKDRFSAERLKGVDSTLKIQPAKLEDSAVYLCASSRVGWGESSYEQYFGPGTRLTVT.

Worth noting for this clone: One end of the junction is discordant with germline, which a read error may explain. V is TRBV6-4 and J is TRBJ2-5, with D perhaps matching TRBD1 (5 bases). Germline-derived CDR1 and CDR2 are MRHNA and SNTAGT. This CDR3 comprises 12 residues. CDR3 in amino acids: CASSSGYGDSNF. The CDR3 nucleotides are TGTGCCAGCAGTTCAGGGTACGGCGATAGCAACTTC.

This clone has just one count. The chain carries TRBV15 and TRBJ2-7; the match to TRBD2 covers 7 bases. In germline, CDR1 is LNHNV, CDR2 YYDKDF (reference sequence). V lost 4 bases, J lost 5 bases, and 20 bases stayed unmatched. This CDR3 has 18 amino acids. The CDR3 region has the DNA TGTGCCACCAGCACCCTTGTGGGGTTAGATGGCGGGAGCCACGAGCAGTACTTC. Amino acid sequence: CATSTLVGLDGGSHEQYF.

This chain connects TRBV4-1 to TRBJ2-7; no reliable D call. CDR1 is MGHRA and CDR2 is YSYEKL in the germline V gene. Deletions cut 1 base from V and 3 bases from J, with 10 bases between. The CDR3 contains 14 residues. The CDR3 spells CASSQVTEIYEQYF. The DNA for the CDR3 is TGCGCCAGCAGCCAAGTGACTGAGATCTACGAGCAGTACTTC.

The chain combines TRBV19 with TRBJ1-5; no clear D gene. CDR1 is LNHDA and CDR2 is SQIVND in the germline V gene (reference sequence). Trimming took off 1 base at V and 0 bases at J, with 7 bases between the two ends. This CDR3 spans 15 amino acids. The CDR3 reads CASSIGRYSNQPQHF. The CDR3 bases are TGTGCCAGTAGTATAGGGAGGTATAGCAATCAGCCCCAGCATTTT. Full variable domain (missing parts from reference TRBV19 and TRBJ1-5): DGGITQSPKYLFRKEGQNVTLSCEQNLNHDAMYWYRQDPGQGLRLIYYSQIVNDFQKGDIAEGYSVSREKKESFPLTVTSAQKNPTAFYLCASSIGRYSNQPQHFGDGTRLSIL.

This rearrangement joins TRBV7-2 to TRBJ2-1; 9 bases are shared with TRBD2. Germline trimming cut 5 bases from V and 4 bases from J; bases unmatched to any gene: 6. CDR1 and CDR2 (germline): SGHTA, FQGNSA. CDR3 length: 15 residues. CDR3 region: CASSKGTSRYNEQFF. CDR3 coding DNA: TGTGCCAGCAGCAAGGGGACTAGCCGATACAATGAGCAGTTCTTC.

The chain joins TRBV9 to TRBJ1-1; D uncertain. The CDR3 totals 12 residues. Trimming cost V 4 bases and J 5 bases, with 9 bases left between them. From germline, CDR1 is SGDLS and CDR2 YYNGEE. The CDR3 DNA follows: TGTGCCAGCAGCAACAGAGGGACTGAAGCTTTCTTT. Its translation: CASSNRGTEAFF.

V and J are TRBV4-1 and TRBJ2-6; a weak D match, TRBD1 (6 bases). CDR1 MGHRA and CDR2 YSYEKL come from the germline V gene. Trimming cost V 3 bases and J 0 bases, with 9 bases left between them. The CDR3 is 16 amino acids. Here the CDR3 reads CASSQDSVSGANVLTF. The CDR3 region has the DNA TGCGCCAGCAGCCAGGACAGTGTCTCTGGGGCCAACGTCCTGACTTTC.